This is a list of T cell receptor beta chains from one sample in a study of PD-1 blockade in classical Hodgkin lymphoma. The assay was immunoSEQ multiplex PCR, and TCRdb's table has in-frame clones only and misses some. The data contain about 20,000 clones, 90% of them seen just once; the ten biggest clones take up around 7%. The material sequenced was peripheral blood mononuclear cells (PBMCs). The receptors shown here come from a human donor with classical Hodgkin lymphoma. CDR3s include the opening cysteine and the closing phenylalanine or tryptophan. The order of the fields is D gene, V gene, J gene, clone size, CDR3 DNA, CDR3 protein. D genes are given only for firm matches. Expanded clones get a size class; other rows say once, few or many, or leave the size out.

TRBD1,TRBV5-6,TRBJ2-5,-,TGTGCCAGCAGCTTAGCCCCCGGGACAGGGAAAGAGACCCAGTACTTC,CASSLAPGTGKETQYF
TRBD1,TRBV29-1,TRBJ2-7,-,TGCAGCGCCGCCGGGACAGGGGCGAAGCCCCACGAGCAGTACTTC,CSAAGTGAKPHEQYF
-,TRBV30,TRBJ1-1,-,TGTGCCTGGAGTCTCGGGAGGGGGGAAGTGGGTGAAGCTTTCTTT,CAWSLGRGEVGEAFF
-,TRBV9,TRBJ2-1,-,TGTGCCAGCAGCGTAGAGGTAGGTGAGCAGTTCTTC,CASSVEVGEQFF
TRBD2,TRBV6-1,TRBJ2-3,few,TGTGCCAGCAGTGAAAGTCAGGGAGGGGCGGATACGCAGTATTTT,CASSESQGGADTQYF
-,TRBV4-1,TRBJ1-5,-,TGCGCCAGCAGTAAGGAAGGGTCAAATCAGCCCCAGCATTTT,CASSKEGSNQPQHF
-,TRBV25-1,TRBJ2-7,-,TGTGCCAGCAGTGACGGCCACGGCTACGAGCAGTACTTC,CASSDGHGYEQYF
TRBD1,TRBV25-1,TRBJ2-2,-,TGTGCCAGCAGTGAAAGGACAGGGGCGAACACCGGGGAGCTGTTTTTT,CASSERTGANTGELFF
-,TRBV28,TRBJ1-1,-,TGTGCCAGCAGAACAGGACTACTGAACACTGAAGCTTTCTTT,CASRTGLLNTEAFF
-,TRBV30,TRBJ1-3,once,TGTGCCTGGAGTCCTCTGGGGGACGTGGCCACCATATATTTT,CAWSPLGDVATIYF
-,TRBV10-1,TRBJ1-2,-,TGCGCCAGCCGCGGGGGTGGCTACACCTTC,CASRGGGYTF
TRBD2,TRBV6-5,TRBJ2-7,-,TGTGCCAGCAGTTACGGACTAGCGGGAGTCGTGGACGAGCAGTACTTC,CASSYGLAGVVDEQYF
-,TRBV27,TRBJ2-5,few,TGTGCCAGCACCCCTCTAGCAGGCTCCATCCAAGAGACCCAGTACTTC,CASTPLAGSIQETQYF
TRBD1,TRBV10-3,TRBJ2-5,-,TGTGCCATCAGTGGGACAGGGGAAGAGACCCAGTACTTC,CAISGTGEETQYF
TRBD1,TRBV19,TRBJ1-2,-,TGTGCCAGTAGAGCTTCGGGACAGGCCGATGGCTACACCTTC,CASRASGQADGYTF
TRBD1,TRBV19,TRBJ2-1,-,TGTGCCAGTAGTATAGATCGTGACAGGGGTGATTACAATGAGCAGTTCTTC,CASSIDRDRGDYNEQFF
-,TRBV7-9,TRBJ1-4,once,TGTGCCAGCAGCTTATTAAGGGGAGGGACTCCTCAAGGGCTGTTTTTT,CASSLLRGGTPQGLFF
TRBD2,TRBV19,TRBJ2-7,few,TGTGCCAGTAGTAGCGGGAGGGCCTACGAGCAGTACTTC,CASSSGRAYEQYF
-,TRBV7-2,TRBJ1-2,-,TGTGCCAGCAGCTTTGCAACCCATGGCTACACCTTC,CASSFATHGYTF
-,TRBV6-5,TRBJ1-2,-,TGTGCCAGCAGTTACAAGGCGGTCTATGGCTACACCTTC,CASSYKAVYGYTF
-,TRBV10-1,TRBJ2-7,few,TGCGCCAGCGGGACGACGTACGAGCAGTACTTC,CASGTTYEQYF
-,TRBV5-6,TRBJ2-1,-,TGTGCCAGCAGCTTGGGGGGGCATGAGCAGTTCTTC,CASSLGGHEQFF
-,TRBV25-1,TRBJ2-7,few,TGTGCCAGCAGTGAATTAGGAGACTCCTACGAGCAGTACTTC,CASSELGDSYEQYF
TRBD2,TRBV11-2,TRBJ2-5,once,TGTGCCAGCAGCTCCCTAAGGGTAGCGGGAGGAGGCGGAGAGACCCAGTACTTC,CASSSLRVAGGGGETQYF
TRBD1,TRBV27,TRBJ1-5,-,TGTGCCAGCAGGGGACAGCAGAATCAGCCCCAGCATTTT,CASRGQQNQPQHF
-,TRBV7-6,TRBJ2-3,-,TGTGCCAGCAGCTTAGTAGGAACAGGGGGGGGCACGGATACGCAGTATTTT,CASSLVGTGGGTDTQYF
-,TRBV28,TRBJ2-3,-,TGTGCCAGCAAAAGCAGCACAGATACGCAGTATTTT,CASKSSTDTQYF
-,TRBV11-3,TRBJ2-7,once,TGTGCCAGCAGCGCCCCGGGGGAGCAGTACTTC,CASSAPGEQYF
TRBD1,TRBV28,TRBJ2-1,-,TGTGCCAGCTCGGACAGGGTGACCTACAATGAGCAGTTCTTC,CASSDRVTYNEQFF
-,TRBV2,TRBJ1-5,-,TGTGCCAGCAGTGAACCAGGGGACAACAATCAGCCCCAGCATTTT,CASSEPGDNNQPQHF
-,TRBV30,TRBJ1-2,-,TGTGCCTGGAGTGCCAGTGAAGTCTATGGCTACACCTTC,CAWSASEVYGYTF
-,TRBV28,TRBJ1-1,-,TGTGCCAGCAGCGCCTGGGAGGCCGACACTGAAGCTTTCTTT,CASSAWEADTEAFF
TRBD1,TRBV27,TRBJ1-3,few,TGTGCCAGCAGTTTGGGACAGGGATCGGGAAACACCATATATTTT,CASSLGQGSGNTIYF
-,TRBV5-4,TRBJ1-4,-,TGTGCCAGCAGCTTGGGAGGGAATGAAAAACTGTTTTTT,CASSLGGNEKLFF
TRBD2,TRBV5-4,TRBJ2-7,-,TGTGCCAGCAGTTCCCCGGGACTAGCGAGCTACGAGCAGTACTTC,CASSSPGLASYEQYF
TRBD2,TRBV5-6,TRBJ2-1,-,TGTGCCAGCAGCCCGCGGGGGGGCGGGAGACTATACAATGAGCAGTTCTTC,CASSPRGGGRLYNEQFF
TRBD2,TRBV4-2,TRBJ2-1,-,TGTGCCAGCAGCCAAGAGGCCAGCGGGAGGGCCGGAGAGCAGTTCTTC,CASSQEASGRAGEQFF
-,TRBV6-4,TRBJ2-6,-,TGTGCCAGCAGTGAGGCGGGGAACGGGGCCAACGTCCTGACTTTC,CASSEAGNGANVLTF
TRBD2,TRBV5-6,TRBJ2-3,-,TGTGCCAGCAGCTTTAGCGGGAGTGGCCCAGATACGCAGTATTTT,CASSFSGSGPDTQYF
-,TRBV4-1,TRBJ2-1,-,TGCGCCAGCAGCCAAGAAGTGGGCGAGCAGTTCTTC,CASSQEVGEQFF
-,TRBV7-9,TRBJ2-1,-,TGTGCCAGCAGCTTCCACTACAATGAGCAGTTCTTC,CASSFHYNEQFF
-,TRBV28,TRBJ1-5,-,TGTGCCAGCAGGCGGGCAGGCAATCAGCCCCAGCATTTT,CASRRAGNQPQHF
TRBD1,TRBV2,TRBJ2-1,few,TGTGCCAGCAGAGGCGACAGGGCGGGTGAGCAGTTCTTC,CASRGDRAGEQFF
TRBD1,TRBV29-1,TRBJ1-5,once,TGCAGCGTTGGGACAGGCCGCAATCAGCCCCAGCATTTT,CSVGTGRNQPQHF
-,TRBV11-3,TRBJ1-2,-,TGTGCCAGCAGCCACCCCGGGAGTGCGCCAAACTTC,CASSHPGSAPNF
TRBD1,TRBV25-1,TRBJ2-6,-,TGTGCCAGCAGTGATCGACAGGGGATGTCTCCTGGGGCCAACGTCCTGACTTTC,CASSDRQGMSPGANVLTF